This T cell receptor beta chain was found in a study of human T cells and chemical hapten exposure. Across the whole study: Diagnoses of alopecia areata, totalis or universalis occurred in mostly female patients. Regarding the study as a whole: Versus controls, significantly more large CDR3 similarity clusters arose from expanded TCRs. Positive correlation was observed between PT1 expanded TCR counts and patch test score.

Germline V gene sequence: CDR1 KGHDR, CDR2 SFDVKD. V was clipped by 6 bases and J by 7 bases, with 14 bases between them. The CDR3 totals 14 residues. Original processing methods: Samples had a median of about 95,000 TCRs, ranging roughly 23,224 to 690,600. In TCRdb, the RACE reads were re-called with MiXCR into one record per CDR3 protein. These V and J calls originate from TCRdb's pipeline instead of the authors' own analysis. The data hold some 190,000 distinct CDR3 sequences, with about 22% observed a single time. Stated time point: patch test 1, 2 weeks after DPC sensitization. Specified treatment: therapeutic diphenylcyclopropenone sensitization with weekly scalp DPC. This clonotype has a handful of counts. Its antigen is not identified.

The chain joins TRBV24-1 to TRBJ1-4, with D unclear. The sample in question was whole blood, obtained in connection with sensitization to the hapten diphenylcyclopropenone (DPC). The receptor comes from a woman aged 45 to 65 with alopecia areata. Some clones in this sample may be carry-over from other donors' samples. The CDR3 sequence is CATSRPRFGEKLFF. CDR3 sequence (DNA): TGTGCCACCAGTCGGCCCAGGTTTGGTGAAAAACTGTTTTTT.